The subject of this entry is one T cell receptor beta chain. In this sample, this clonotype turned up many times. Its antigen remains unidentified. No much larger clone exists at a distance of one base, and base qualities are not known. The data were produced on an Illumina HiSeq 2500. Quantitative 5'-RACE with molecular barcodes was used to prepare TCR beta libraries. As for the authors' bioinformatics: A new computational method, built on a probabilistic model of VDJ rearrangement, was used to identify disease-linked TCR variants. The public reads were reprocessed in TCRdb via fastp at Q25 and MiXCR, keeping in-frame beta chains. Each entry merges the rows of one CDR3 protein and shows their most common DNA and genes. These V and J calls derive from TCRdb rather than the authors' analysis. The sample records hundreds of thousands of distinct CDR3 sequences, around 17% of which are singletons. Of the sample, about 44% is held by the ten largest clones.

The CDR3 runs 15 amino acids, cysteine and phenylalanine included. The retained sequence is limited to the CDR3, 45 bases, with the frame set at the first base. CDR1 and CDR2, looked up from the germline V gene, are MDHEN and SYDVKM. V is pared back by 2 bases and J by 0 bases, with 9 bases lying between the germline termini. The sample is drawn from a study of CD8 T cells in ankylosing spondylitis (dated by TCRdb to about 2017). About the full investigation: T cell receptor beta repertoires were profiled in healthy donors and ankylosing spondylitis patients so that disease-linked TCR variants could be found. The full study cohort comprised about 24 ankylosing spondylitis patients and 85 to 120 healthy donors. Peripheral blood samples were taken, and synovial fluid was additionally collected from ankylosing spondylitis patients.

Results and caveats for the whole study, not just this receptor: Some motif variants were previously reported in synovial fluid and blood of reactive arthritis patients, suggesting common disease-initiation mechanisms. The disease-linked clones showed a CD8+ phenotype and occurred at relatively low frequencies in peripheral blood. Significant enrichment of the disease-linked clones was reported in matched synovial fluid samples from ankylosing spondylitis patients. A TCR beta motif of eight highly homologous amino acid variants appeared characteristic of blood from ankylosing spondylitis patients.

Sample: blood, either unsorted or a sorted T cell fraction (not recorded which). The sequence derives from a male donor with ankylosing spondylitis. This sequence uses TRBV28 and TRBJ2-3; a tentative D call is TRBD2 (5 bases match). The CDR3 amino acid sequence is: CASSLGAASTDTQYF. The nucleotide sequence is TGTGCCAGCAGTTTAGGAGCGGCTAGCACAGATACGCAGTATTTT.